The clone carrying this TCR beta chain has a handful of counts. Its target is not known. This record belongs to a study of regulatory T cells in long-lasting Graves disease. Looking at the study overall: Over 5 years of antithyroid drugs with positive TSH receptor antibodies was taken to mean persistent Graves' disease. Study results and limitations: Persistent disease preferred TRBV28, TRBJ1-2 and TRBJ2-5. New patients shared over 900 public clonotypes, and persistent patients shared more, with approximately 2,600.

This CDR3 is 11 amino acids long. The germline V gene has CDR1 SQVTM and CDR2 ANQGSEA. V was cut by 7 bases and J by 5 bases, with 11 bases left in between. The TCR beta library used iRepertoire HTBI primers with Arm-PCR amplification of CDR3. Each CDR3 protein is one row after TCRdb ran MiXCR on the multiplex PCR reads. The sample lists about 470,000 distinct CDR3 sequences, less than 25% occurring once. Indicated time point: persistent/refractory GD, antithyroid drugs over 5 years with positive TRAb. PBMC-derived RNA was used for the TCR library. The sequence was obtained from a female donor with Graves disease. Sequencing was performed on peripheral blood mononuclear cells (PBMCs), taken when the disease was refractory, from a patient treated with antithyroid drugs. The chain has TRBV29-1 and TRBJ2-5; D not certain. The CDR3 DNA sequence: TGCAGCGCCCTCTACACGGAGACCCAGTACTTC. Protein: CSALYTETQYF.